This T cell receptor (beta chain) is drawn from a study of blood T cell repertoires in COVID-19. The overall study: Specimens from acute and convalescent COVID-19 originated in the United States, Italy and Spain. Nucleic acid was either cDNA or gDNA, and it came from T cells, B-cell-depleted T cells, or PBMCs.

Germline V CDR1 and CDR2: SGHAT, FQDESV (reference sequence). The CDR3 length is 15 residues. V gave up 3 bases and J gave up 9 bases; unmatched junction bases: 5. Clones were read by immunoSEQ multiplex PCR, and TCRdb kept only the in-frame ones, dropping some. This sample carries about 46,000 clones, approximately 90% of them seen once, and the ten largest clones take about 10%. The sample consisted of peripheral blood. The V and J genes are TRBV11-1 and TRBJ2-1; TRBD2 agrees at 13 bases. The sequence was collected from a man aged 50 or older with active COVID-19. CDR3 coding DNA: TGTGCCAGCAGCTTCGGACTAGCGGGAGCTGGTGAGCAGTTCTTC. Protein product: CASSFGLAGAGEQFF.